This T cell receptor (beta chain) was captured in a study of CXCR3-negative and CXCR3-positive naive CD8 T cells. The CDR3 runs 18 residues. Germline V gene data show CDR1 as SGDLS and CDR2 as YYNGEE. UMI-labeled TRB cDNA libraries were prepared by 5' RACE. Reprocessing the 5' RACE reads, TCRdb reports a single entry for every CDR3 protein and omits DNA. The sample table includes about 56,000 distinct CDR3 sequences. This rearrangement joins TRBV9 to TRBJ1-2; TCRdb picks TRBD1, but there is no DNA to check that call. This receptor was obtained from a human donor in good health. Some clones in this sample may be carry-over from other donors' samples. Sequenced material: memory CD8+ T cells from blood. The CDR3 loop is CASGPTGTGTPGGYGYTF.